The sequence of this T cell receptor beta chain was determined in a study of patients and donors after allogeneic stem cell transplantation. TCRdb re-called the RT-PCR reads with MiXCR, one entry per CDR3 protein. Of roughly 150,000 distinct CDR3 sequences in the sample, approximately 24% were seen once. This TCR came from a human donor who was either an allogeneic HSCT recipient or a stem cell or donor lymphocyte infusion donor (not recorded which). It is not recorded whose cells these are; they may come from a transplant donor. Material: blood, either unsorted or a sorted T cell fraction (not recorded which).

CDR3 loop: CASRANQETQYF. As DNA, the CDR3 is TGTGCCAGCAGGGCGAACCAAGAGACCCAGTACTTC. The chain recombines TRBV4-2 with TRBJ2-5; D unclear. The CDR3 covers 12 residues. The V gene's germline CDR1 is LGHNA and CDR2 YNFKEQ. With 6 bases removed from V and 0 bases from J, the gap between germline ends came to 5 bases.